This T cell receptor beta chain was sequenced during a study of blood T cells in healthy people across ages. Points from the study as a whole: Donor CMV infection status was unknown, possibly confounding age-related changes in expanded clonotypes. Samples with more naive T cells showed higher observed beta diversity.

There were at least 6 micrograms of total RNA extracted from every sample. Concerning this clonotype: The target antigen is unknown.

Germline CDR1 SGHTA, CDR2 FQGTGA. The ends were cut back, 2 bases at V and 6 bases at J, with 15 bases in the middle. This CDR3 contains 15 residues. Together with a sample-barcoded 5' primer, a J-beta primer mix was included in a second PCR lasting about 7 to 11 cycles. One entry per CDR3 protein, called by TCRdb with MiXCR from the 5' RACE reads. The repertoire includes more than 650,000 distinct CDR3 sequences, roughly 25% of them detected once, and under 3% sits in the top ten. This same sample was also taken into another study, of T cells of mothers and their children. As reported in that work: Normalized overlap was always slightly, never significantly, higher in related than unrelated mother-child pairs.

V gene TRBV7-3 combines with J gene TRBJ2-3; D is ambiguous. The sequence was collected from a boy aged 5-17 years in good health. The sequencing input was blood. In DNA form, the CDR3 reads TGTGCCAGCAGCTTATCGGGCGGTCGGCCCGATACGCAGTATTTT. It encodes CASSLSGGRPDTQYF.